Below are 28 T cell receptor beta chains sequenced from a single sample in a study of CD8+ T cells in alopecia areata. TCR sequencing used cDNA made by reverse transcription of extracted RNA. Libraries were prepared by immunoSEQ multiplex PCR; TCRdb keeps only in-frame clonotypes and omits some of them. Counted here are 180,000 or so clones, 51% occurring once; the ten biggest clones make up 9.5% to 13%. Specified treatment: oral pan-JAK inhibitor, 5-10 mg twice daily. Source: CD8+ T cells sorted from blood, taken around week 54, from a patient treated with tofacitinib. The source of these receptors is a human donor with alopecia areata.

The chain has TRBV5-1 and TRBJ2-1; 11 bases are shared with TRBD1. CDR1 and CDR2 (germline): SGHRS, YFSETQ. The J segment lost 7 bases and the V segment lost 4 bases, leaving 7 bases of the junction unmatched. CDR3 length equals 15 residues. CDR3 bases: TGCGCCAGCAGCCGGGACAGGGGGGTACCTAATGAGCAGTTCTTC. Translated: CASSRDRGVPNEQFF.

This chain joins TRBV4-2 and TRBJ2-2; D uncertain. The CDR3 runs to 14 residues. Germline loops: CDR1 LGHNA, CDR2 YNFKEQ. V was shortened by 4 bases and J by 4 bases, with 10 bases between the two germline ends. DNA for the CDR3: TGTGCCAGCAGCCCCCTAGAGGCCACCGGGGAGCTGTTTTTT. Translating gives CASSPLEATGELFF.

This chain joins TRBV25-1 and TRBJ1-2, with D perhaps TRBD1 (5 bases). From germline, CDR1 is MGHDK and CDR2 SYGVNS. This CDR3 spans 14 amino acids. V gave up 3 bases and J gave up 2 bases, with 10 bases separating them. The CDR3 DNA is TGTGCCAGCAGTGAGGGGGTCCCGAACTATGGCTACACCTTC. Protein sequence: CASSEGVPNYGYTF.

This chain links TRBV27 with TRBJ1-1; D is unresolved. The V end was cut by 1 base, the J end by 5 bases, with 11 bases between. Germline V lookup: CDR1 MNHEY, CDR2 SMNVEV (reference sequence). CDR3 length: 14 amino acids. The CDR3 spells CASSLFRGSTEAFF. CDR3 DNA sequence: TGTGCCAGCAGTTTATTCCGGGGATCGACTGAAGCTTTCTTT.

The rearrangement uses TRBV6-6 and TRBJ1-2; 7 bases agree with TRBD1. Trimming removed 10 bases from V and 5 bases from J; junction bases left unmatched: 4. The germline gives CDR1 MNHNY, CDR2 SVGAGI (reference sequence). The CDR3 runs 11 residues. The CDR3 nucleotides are TGTGCCACCGGACAGGTGTATGGCTACACCTTC. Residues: CATGQVYGYTF.

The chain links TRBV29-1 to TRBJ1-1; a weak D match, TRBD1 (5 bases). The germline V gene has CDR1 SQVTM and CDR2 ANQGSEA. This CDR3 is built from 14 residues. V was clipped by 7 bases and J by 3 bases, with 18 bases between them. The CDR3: CSANRDLGDTEAFF. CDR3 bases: TGCAGCGCCAACCGGGACCTGGGGGACACTGAAGCTTTCTTT. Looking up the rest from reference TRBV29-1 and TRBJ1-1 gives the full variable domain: SAVISQKPSRDICQRGTSLTIQCQVDSQVTMMFWYRQQPGQSLTLIATANQGSEATYESGFVIDKFPISRPNLTFSTLTVSNMSPEDSSIYLCSANRDLGDTEAFFGQGTRLTVV.

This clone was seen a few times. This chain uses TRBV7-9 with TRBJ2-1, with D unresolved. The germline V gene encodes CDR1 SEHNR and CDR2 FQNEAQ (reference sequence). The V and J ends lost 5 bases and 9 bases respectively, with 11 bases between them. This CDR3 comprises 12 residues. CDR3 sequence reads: CASSPPRAEQFF. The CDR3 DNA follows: TGTGCCAGCAGCCCGCCTAGGGCTGAGCAGTTCTTC.

The CDR3: CASSPGTGTYEQYF. The DNA for the CDR3 is TGTGCCAGCAGCCCCGGGACAGGGACCTACGAGCAGTACTTC. V is TRBV13 and J is TRBJ2-7; the match to TRBD1 covers 9 bases. The CDR3 loop spans 14 amino acids. The V segment lost 5 bases and the J segment 2 bases; nucleotides outside the gene matches: 4. Germline-derived CDR1 and CDR2 are PRHDT and FYEKMQ (reference sequence).

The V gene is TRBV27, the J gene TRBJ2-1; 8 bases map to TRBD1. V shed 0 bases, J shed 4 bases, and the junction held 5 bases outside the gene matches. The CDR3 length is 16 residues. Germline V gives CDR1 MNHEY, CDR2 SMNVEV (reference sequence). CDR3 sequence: CASSLSLGQAYNEQFF. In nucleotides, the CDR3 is TGTGCCAGCAGTTTATCGCTGGGACAGGCTTACAATGAGCAGTTCTTC.

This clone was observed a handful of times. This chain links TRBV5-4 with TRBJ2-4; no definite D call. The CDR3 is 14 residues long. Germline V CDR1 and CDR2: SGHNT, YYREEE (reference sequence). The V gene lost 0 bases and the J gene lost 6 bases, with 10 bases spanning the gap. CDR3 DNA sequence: TGTGCCAGCAGCTTGGAGTTCTCCTCAAACATTCAGTACTTC. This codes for CASSLEFSSNIQYF. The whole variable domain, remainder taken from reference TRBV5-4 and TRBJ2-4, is ETGVTQSPTHLIKTRGQQVTLRCSSQSGHNTVSWYQQALGQGPQFIFQYYREEENGRGNFPPRFSGLQFPNYSSELNVNALELDDSALYLCASSLEFSSNIQYFGAGTRLSVL.

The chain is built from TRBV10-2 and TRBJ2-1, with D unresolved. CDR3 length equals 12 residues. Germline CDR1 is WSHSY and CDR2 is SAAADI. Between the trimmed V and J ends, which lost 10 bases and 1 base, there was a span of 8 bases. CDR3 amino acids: CATAISYNEQFF. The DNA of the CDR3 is TGCGCCACAGCGATATCCTACAATGAGCAGTTCTTC.

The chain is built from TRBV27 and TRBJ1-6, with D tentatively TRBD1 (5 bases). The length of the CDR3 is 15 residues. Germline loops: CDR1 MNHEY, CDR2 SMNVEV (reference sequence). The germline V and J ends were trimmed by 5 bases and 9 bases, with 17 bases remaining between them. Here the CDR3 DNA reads TGTGCCAGCAGTCCAAAGCGGGAGAGGGGTTCACCCCTCCACTTT. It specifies CASSPKRERGSPLHF.

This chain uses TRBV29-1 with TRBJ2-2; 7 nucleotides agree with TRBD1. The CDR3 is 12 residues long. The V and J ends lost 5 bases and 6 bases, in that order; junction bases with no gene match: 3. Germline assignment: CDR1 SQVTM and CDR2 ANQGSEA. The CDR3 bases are TGCAGCGTTCGAACAGGGGCCGGGGAGCTGTTTTTT. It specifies CSVRTGAGELFF.

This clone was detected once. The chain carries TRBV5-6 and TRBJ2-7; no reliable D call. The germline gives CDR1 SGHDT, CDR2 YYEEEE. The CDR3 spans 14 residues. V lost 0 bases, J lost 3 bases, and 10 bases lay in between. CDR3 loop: CASSLEQKFYEQYF. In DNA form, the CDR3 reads TGTGCCAGCAGCTTGGAACAGAAATTCTACGAGCAGTACTTC.

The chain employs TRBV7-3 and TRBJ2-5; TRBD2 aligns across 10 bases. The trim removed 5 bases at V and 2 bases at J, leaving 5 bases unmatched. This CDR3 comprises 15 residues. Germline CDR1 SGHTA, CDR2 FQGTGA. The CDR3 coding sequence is TGTGCCAGCAGCCCTAGCGGGGGTCGGCAAGAGACCCAGTACTTC. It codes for CASSPSGGRQETQYF.

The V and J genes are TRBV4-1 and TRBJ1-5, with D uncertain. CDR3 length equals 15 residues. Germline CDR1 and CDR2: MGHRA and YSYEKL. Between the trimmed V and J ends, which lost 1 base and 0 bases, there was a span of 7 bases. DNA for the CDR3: TGCGCCAGCAGCCAAGTACACTATAGCAATCAGCCCCAGCATTTT. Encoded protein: CASSQVHYSNQPQHF.

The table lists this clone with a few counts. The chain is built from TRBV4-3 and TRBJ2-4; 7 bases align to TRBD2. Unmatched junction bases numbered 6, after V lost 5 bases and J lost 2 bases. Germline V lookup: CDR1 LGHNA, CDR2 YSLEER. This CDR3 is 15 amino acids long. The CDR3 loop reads CASSFSGEPKNIQYF. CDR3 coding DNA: TGCGCCAGCAGCTTCAGCGGGGAGCCCAAAAACATTCAGTACTTC.

The CDR3: CASSLDRVYEQYF. CDR3 in DNA: TGTGCCAGCAGCTTAGACAGGGTGTACGAGCAGTACTTC. V and J are TRBV13 and TRBJ2-7, with D possibly TRBD1 on 6 matching bases. This CDR3 has 13 residues. The V gene's germline CDR1 is PRHDT and CDR2 FYEKMQ (reference sequence). The germline V and J ends were trimmed by 1 base and 4 bases, with 8 bases remaining between them.

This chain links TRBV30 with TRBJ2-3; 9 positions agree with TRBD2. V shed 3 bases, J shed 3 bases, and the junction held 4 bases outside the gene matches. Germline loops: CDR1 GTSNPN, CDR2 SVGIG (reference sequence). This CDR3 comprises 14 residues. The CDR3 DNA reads TGTGCCTGGAGGCTAGCGGGGATGACAGATACGCAGTATTTT. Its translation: CAWRLAGMTDTQYF. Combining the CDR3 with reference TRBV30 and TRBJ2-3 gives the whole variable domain SQTIHQWPATLVQPVGSPLSLECTVEGTSNPNLYWYRQAAGRGLQLLFYSVGIGQISSEVPQNLSASRPQDRQFILSSKKLLLSDSGFYLCAWRLAGMTDTQYFGPGTRLTVL.

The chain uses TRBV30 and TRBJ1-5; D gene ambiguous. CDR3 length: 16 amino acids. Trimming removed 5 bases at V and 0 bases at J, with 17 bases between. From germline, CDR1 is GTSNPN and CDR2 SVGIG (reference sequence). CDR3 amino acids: CAWSQMGILSNQPQHF. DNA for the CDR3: TGTGCCTGGTCTCAGATGGGGATCCTTAGCAATCAGCCCCAGCATTTT.

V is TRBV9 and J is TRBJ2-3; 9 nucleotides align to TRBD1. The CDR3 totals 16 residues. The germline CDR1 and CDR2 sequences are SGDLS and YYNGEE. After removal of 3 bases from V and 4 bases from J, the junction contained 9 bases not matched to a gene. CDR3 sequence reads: CASSETPGQGPDTQYF. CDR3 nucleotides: TGTGCCAGCAGCGAGACTCCGGGACAGGGCCCAGATACGCAGTATTTT.

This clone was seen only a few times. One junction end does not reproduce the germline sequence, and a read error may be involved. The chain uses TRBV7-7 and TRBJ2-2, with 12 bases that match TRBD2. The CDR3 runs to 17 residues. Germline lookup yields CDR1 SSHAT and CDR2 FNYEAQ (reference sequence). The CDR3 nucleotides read TGTGCTAGCAGCGGCGCTAGCGGGGGGGCCTTCTCCGGGGAGCTGTTTTTT. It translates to CASSGASGGAFSGELFF.

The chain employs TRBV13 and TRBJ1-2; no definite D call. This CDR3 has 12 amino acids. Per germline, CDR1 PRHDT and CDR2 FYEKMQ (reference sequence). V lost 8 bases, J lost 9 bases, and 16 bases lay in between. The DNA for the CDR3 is TGTGCCAGCCGACCAACGTTCGACAGCTACACCTTC. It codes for CASRPTFDSYTF.

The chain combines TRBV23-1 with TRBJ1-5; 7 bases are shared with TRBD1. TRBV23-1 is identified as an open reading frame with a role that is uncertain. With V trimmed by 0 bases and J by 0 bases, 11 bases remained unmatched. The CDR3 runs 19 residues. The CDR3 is CASSQSRQGGGYSNQPQHF. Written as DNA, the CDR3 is TGCGCCAGCAGTCAATCGCGACAGGGAGGGGGATATAGCAATCAGCCCCAGCATTTT.

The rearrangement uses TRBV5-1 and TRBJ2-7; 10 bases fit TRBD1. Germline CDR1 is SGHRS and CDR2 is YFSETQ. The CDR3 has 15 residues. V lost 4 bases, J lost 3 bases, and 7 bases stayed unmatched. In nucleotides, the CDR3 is TGCGCCAGCAGCCTCCGGGACAGGGGTATCTACGAGCAGTACTTC. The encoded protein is CASSLRDRGIYEQYF.

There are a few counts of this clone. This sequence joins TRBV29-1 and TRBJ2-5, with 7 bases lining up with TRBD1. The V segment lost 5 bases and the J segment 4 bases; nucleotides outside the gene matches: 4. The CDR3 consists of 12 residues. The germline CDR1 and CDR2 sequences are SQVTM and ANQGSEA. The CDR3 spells CSVRQGRETQYF. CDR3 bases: TGCAGCGTTCGACAGGGTAGAGAGACCCAGTACTTC.

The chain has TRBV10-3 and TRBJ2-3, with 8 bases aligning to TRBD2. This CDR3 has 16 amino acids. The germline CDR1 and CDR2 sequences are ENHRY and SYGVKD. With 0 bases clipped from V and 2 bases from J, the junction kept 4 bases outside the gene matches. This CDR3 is CAISESASGPTDTQYF. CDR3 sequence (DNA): TGTGCCATCAGTGAGTCCGCTAGCGGGCCCACAGATACGCAGTATTTT.

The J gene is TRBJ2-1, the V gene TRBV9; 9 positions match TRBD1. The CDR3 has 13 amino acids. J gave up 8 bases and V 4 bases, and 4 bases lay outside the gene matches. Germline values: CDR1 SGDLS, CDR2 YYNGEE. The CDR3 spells CASSTYRGHEQFF. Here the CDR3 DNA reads TGTGCCAGCAGCACCTACAGGGGGCATGAGCAGTTCTTC.